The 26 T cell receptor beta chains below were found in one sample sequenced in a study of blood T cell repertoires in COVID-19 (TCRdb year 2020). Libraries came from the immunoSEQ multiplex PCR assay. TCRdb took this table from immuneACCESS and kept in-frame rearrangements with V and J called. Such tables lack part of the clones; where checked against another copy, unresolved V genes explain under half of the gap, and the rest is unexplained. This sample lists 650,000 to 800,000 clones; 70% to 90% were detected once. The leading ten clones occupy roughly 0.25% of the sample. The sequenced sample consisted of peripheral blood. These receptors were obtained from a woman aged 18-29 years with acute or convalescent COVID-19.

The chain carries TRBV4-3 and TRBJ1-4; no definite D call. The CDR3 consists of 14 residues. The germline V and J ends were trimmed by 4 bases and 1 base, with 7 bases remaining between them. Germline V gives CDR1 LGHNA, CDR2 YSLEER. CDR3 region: CASSPERTNEKLFF. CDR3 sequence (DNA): TGCGCCAGCAGCCCAGAGAGAACTAATGAAAAACTGTTTTTT.

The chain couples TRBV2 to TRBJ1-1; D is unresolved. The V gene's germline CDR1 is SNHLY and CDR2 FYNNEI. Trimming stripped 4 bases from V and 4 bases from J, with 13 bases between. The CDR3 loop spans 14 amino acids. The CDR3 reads CASSVLRVGTEAFF. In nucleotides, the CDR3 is TGTGCCAGCAGTGTGCTTCGGGTGGGCACTGAAGCTTTCTTT.

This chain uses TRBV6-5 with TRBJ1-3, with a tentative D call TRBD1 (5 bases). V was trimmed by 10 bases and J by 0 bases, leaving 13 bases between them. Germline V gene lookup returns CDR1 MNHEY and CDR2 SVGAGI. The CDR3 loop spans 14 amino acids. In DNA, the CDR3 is TGTGCCATTATCCTGCAGGGCTCTGGAAACACCATATATTTT. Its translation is CAIILQGSGNTIYF.

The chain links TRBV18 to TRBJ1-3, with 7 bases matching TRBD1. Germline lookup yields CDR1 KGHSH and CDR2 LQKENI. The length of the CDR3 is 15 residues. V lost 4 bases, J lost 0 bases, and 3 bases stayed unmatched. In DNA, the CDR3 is TGTGCCAGCTCACGTGACAGGGACTCTGGAAACACCATATATTTT. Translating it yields CASSRDRDSGNTIYF.

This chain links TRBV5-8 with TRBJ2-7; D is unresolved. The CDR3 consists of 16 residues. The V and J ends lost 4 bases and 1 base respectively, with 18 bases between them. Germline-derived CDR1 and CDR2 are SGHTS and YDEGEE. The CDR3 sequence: CASSHGVVRVSYEQYF. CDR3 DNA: TGTGCCAGCAGCCATGGTGTCGTCCGCGTATCCTACGAGCAGTACTTC.

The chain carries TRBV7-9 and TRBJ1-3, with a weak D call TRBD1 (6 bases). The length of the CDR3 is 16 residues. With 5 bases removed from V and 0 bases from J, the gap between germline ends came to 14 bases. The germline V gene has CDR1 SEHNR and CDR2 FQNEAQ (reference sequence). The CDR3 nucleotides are TGTGCCAGCAGCCCCAGGGGCGCCAACTCTGGAAACACCATATATTTT. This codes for CASSPRGANSGNTIYF.

The CDR3 reads CASSLNKGAGTGELFF. The CDR3, as DNA: TGTGCCAGCAGCTTAAACAAGGGGGCCGGCACCGGGGAGCTGTTTTTT. V and J are TRBV7-9 and TRBJ2-2; 7 bases align to TRBD1. The trim removed 2 bases at V and 4 bases at J, leaving 7 bases unmatched. CDR1 is SEHNR, CDR2 FQNEAQ, per germline (reference sequence). This CDR3 contains 16 residues. Supplemented by reference TRBV7-9 and TRBJ2-2, the full variable domain reads DTGVSQNPRHKITKRGQNVTFRCDPISEHNRLYWYRQTLGQGPEFLTYFQNEAQLEKSRLLSDRFSAERPKGSFSTLEIQRTEQGDSAMYLCASSLNKGAGTGELFFGEGSRLTVL.

CDR3 loop: CASSLGDWREQYF. The CDR3 coding sequence is TGTGCCAGCAGCTTAGGGGACTGGCGCGAGCAGTACTTC. The V and J genes are TRBV7-2 and TRBJ2-7, with D possibly matching TRBD2 (6 bases). This CDR3 comprises 13 residues. The V gene lost 1 base and the J gene lost 6 bases, with 10 bases spanning the gap. Germline V CDR1 and CDR2: SGHTA, FQGNSA.

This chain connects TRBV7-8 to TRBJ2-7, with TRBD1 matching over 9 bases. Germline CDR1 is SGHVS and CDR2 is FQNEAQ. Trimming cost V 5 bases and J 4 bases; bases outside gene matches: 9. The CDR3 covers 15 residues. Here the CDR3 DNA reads TGTGCCAGCAGCCTACTACAGGGGGCTGGGTACGAGCAGTACTTC. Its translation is CASSLLQGAGYEQYF.

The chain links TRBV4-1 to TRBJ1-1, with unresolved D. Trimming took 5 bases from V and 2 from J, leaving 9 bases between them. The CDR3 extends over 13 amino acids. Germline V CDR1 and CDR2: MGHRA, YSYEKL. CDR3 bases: TGCGCCAGCAGCTCCGGGTACAACACTGAAGCTTTCTTT. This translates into CASSSGYNTEAFF.

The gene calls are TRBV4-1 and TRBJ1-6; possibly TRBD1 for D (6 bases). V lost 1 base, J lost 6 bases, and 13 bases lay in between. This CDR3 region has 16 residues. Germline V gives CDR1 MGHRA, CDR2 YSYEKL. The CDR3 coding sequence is TGCGCCAGCAGCCAAGGCAGGACAGAGGGTAATTCACCCCTCCACTTT. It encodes CASSQGRTEGNSPLHF.

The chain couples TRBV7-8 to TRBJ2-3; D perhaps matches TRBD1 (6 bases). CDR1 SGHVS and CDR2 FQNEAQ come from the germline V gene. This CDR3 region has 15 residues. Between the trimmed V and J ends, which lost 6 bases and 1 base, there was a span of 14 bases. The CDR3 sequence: CASREQGSRTDTQYF. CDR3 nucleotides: TGTGCCAGCAGAGAACAGGGCAGCCGCACAGATACGCAGTATTTT.

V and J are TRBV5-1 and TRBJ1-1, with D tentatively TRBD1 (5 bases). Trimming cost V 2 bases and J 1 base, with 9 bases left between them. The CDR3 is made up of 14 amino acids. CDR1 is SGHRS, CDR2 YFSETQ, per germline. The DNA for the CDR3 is TGCGCCAGCAGCTTAGGAGGGGCGAACACTGAAGCTTTCTTT. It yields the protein CASSLGGANTEAFF.

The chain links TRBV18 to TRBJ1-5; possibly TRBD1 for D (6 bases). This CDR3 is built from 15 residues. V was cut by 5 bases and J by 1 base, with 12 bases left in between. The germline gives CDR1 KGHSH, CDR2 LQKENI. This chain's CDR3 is CASSTGKASNQPQHF. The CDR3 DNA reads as TGTGCCAGCTCAACAGGGAAGGCGAGCAATCAGCCCCAGCATTTT.

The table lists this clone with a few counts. The CDR3 spells CASSLQGAGTDTQYF. The CDR3, as DNA: TGCGCCAGCAGCTTACAGGGGGCGGGCACAGATACGCAGTATTTT. The rearrangement uses TRBV5-1 and TRBJ2-3, with 9 bases identical to TRBD1. The CDR3 totals 15 residues. The V gene end was trimmed by 2 bases and the J gene end by 1 base; junction bases not matched to a gene: 2. Germline lookup yields CDR1 SGHRS and CDR2 YFSETQ.

CDR3 nucleotides: TGTGCCTTGTTACTAGGACCTCACTATGGCTACACCTTC. Translation gives CALLLGPHYGYTF. The chain combines TRBV30 with TRBJ1-2; no reliable D call. The germline V gene has CDR1 GTSNPN and CDR2 SVGIG (reference sequence). Trimming took off 7 bases at V and 3 bases at J, with 15 bases between the two ends. This CDR3 region has 13 residues.

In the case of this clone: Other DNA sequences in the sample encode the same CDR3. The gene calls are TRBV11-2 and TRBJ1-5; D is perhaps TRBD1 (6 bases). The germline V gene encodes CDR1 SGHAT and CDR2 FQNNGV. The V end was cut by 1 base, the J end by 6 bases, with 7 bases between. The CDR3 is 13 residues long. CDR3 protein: CASSLGGGQPQHF. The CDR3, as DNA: TGTGCCAGCAGCTTAGGAGGGGGTCAGCCCCAGCATTTT. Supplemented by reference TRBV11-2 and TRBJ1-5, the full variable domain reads EAGVAQSPRYKIIEKRQSVAFWCNPISGHATLYWYQQILGQGPKLLIQFQNNGVVDDSQLPKDRFSAERLKGVDSTLKIQPAKLEDSAVYLCASSLGGGQPQHFGDGTRLSIL.

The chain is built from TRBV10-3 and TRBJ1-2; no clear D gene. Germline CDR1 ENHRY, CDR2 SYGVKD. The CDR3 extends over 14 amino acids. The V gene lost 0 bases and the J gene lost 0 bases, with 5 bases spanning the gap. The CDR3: CAISESSANYGYTF. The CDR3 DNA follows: TGTGCCATCAGTGAGTCGAGTGCTAACTATGGCTACACCTTC.

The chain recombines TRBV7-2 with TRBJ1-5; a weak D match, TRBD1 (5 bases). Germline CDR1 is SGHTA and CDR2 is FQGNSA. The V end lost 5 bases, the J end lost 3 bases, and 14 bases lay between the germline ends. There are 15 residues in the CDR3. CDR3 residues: CASSTDRSLNQPQHF. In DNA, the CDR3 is TGTGCCAGCAGCACAGACAGAAGCCTCAATCAGCCCCAGCATTTT.

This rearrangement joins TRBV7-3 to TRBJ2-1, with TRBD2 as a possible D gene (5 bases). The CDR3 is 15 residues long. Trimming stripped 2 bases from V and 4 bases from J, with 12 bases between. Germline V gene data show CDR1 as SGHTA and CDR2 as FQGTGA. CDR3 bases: TGTGCCAGCAGCTTAGGAGGAGCGGAATACAATGAGCAGTTCTTC. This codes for CASSLGGAEYNEQFF.

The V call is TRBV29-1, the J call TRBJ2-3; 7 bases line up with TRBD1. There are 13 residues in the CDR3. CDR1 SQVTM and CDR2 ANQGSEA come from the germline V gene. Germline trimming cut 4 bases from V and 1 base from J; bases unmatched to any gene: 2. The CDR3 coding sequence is TGCAGCGTTGCAAGGGGGCGCACAGATACGCAGTATTTT. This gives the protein CSVARGRTDTQYF.

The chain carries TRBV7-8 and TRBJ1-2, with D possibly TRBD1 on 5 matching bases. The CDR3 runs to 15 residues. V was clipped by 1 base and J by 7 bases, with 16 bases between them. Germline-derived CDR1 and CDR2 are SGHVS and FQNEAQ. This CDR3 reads CASSLVWGGVLGYTF. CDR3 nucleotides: TGTGCCAGCAGCTTAGTGTGGGGCGGCGTCCTTGGCTACACCTTC.

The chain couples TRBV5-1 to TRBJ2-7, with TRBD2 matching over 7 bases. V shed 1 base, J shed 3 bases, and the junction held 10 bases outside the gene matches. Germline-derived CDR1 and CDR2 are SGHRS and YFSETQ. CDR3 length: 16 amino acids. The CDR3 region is CASSLTAGSGGYEQYF. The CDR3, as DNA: TGCGCCAGCAGCTTGACGGCCGGGTCGGGGGGCTACGAGCAGTACTTC.

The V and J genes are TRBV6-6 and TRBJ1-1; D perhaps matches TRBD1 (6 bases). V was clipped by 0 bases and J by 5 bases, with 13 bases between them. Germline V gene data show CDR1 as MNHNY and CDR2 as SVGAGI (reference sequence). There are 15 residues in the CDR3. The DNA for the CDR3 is TGTGCCAGCAGTTACTCGCCAGGGGCGGAAACTGAAGCTTTCTTT. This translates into CASSYSPGAETEAFF.

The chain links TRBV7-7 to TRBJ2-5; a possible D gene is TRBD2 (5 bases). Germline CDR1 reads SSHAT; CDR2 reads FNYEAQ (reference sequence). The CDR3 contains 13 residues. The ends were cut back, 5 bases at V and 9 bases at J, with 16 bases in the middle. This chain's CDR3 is CASSPTTSRAQYF. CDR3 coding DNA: TGTGCCAGCAGCCCGACTACCTCGAGGGCCCAGTACTTC.

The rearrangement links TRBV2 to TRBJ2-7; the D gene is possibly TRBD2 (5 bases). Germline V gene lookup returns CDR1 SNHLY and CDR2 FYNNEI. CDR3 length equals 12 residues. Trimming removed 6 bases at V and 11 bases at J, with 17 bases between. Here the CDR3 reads CASSMDRVSEYF. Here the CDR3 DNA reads TGTGCCAGCAGCATGGACCGAGTTAGCGAGTACTTC.